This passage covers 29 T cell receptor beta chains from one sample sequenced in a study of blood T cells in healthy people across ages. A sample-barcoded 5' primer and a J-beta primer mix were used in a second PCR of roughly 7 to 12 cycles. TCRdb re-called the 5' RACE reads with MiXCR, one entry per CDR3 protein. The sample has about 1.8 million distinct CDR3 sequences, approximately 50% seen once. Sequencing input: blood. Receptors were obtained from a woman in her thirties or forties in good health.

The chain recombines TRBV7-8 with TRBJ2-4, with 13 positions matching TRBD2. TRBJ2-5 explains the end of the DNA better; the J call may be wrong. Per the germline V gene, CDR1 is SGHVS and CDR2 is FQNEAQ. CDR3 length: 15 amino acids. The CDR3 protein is CASSLIRTSGGTQYF. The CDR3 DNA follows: TGTGCCAGCAGCTTAATCCGGACTAGCGGGGGGACCCAGTACTTC.

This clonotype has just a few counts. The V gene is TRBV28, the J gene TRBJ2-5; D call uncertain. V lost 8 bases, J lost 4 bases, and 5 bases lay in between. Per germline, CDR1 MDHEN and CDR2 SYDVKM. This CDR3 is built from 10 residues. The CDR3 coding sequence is TGTGCCAGCTACGGAGAGACCCAGTACTTC. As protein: CASYGETQYF. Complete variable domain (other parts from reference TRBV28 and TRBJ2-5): DVKVTQSSRYLVKRTGEKVFLECVQDMDHENMFWYRQDPGLGLRLIYFSYDVKMKEKGDIPEGYSVSREKKERFSLILESASTNQTSMYLCASYGETQYFGPGTRLLVL.

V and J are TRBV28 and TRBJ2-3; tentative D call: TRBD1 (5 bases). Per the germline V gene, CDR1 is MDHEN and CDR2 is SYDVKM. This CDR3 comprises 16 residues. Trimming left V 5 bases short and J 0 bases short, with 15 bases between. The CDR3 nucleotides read TGTGCCAGCAGTACCCGACAGTCCGGCAGCACAGATACGCAGTATTTT. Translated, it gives CASSTRQSGSTDTQYF.

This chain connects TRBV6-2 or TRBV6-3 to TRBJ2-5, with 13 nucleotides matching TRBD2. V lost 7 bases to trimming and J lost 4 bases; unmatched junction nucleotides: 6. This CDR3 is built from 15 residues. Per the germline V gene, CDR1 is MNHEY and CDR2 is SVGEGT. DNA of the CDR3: TGTGCCAGCAAGGTCAGGACTAGCGGGAGAGAGACCCAGTACTTC. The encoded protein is CASKVRTSGRETQYF.

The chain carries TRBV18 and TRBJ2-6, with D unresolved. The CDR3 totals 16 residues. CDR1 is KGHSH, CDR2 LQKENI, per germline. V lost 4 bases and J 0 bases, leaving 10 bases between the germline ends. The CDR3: CASSHIQPSGANVLTF. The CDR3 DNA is TGTGCCAGCTCACACATACAGCCCTCTGGGGCCAACGTCCTGACTTTC.

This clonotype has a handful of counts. The CDR3 DNA sequence: TGTGCCAGCAGTTTGGGCGGACCCCAGCAGTTCTTC. Residues: CASSLGGPQQFF. This chain links TRBV12-3 or TRBV12-4 with TRBJ2-1; unclear D gene. The germline V and J ends were trimmed by 3 bases and 11 bases, with 11 bases remaining between them. This CDR3 has 12 amino acids.

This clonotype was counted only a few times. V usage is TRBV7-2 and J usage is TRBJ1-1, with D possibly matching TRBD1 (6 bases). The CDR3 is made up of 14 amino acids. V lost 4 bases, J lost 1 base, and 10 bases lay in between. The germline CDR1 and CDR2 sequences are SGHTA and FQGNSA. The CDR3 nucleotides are TGTGCCAGCAGCTCCCTACAGGGGAACACTGAAGCTTTCTTT. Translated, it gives CASSSLQGNTEAFF.

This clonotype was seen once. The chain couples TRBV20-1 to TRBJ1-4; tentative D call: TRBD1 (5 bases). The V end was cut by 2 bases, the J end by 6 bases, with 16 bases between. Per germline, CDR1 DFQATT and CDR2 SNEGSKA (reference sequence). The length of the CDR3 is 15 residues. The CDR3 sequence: CSARYWGPRDEKLFF. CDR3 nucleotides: TGCAGTGCTAGATATTGGGGACCAAGGGATGAAAAACTGTTTTTT.

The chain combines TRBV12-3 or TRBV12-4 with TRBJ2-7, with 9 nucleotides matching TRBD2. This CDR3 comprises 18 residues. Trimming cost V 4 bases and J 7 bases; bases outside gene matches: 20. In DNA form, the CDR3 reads TGTGCCAGCAGTTGGGTAGCGGGGGACACTAGCTCCTACAATGAGCAGTACTTC. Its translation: CASSWVAGDTSSYNEQYF.

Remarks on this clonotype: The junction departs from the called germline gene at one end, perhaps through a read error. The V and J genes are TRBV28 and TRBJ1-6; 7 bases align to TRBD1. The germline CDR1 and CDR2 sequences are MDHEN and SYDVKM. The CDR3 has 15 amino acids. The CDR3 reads CAGIEGTARNSSLHF. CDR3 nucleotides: TGTGCCGGCATAGAAGGGACAGCAAGAAATTCATCCCTCCACTTT.

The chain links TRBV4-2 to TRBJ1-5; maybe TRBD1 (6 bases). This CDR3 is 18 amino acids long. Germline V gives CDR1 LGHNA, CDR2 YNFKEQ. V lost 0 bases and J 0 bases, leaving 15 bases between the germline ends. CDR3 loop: CASSQDIPGASSNQPQHF. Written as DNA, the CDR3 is TGTGCCAGCAGCCAAGATATCCCGGGGGCAAGTAGCAATCAGCCCCAGCATTTT.

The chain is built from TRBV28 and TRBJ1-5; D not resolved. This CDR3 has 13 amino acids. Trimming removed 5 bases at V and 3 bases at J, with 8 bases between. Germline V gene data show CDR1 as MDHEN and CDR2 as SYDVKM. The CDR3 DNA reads TGTGCCAGCAGTGAGGTCCTCAATCAGCCCCAGCATTTT. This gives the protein CASSEVLNQPQHF.

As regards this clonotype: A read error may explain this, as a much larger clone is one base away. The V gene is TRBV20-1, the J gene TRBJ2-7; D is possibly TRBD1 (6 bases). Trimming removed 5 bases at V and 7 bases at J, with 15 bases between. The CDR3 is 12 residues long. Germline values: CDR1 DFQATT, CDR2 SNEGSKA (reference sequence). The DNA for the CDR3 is TGCAGTGCTTCCAGACAGGTCAATGAGCAGTACTTC. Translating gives CSASRQVNEQYF.

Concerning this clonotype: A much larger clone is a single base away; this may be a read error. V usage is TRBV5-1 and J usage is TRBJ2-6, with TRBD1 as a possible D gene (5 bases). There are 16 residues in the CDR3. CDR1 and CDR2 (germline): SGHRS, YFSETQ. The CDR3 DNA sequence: TGCGCCAGCAGCTATCAAAGGGGCTCTGGGGCCAGCGTCCTGACTTTC. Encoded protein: CASSYQRGSGASVLTF.

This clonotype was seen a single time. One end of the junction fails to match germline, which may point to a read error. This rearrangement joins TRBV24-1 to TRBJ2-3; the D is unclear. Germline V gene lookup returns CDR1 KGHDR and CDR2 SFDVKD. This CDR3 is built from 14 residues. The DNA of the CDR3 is TGTGCCACCAGTTTGGTTTACAGCACAGATACGCAGTACTTT. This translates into CATSLVYSTDTQYF.

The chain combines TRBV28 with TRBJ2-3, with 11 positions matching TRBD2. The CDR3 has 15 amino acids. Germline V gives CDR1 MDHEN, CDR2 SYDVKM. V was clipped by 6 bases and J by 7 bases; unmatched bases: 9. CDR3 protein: CASSPSSGGWNTQYF. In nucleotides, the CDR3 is TGTGCCAGCAGCCCATCTAGCGGGGGGTGGAATACGCAGTATTTT.

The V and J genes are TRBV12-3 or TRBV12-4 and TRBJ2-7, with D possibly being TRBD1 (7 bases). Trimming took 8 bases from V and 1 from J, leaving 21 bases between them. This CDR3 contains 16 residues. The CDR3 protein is CASGARRDRPSYEQYF. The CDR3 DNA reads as TGTGCCAGCGGTGCTAGGAGGGACAGACCTTCCTACGAGCAGTACTTC.

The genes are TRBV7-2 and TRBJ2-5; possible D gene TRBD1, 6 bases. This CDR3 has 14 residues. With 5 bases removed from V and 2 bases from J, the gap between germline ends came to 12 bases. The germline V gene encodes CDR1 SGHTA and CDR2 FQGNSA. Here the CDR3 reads CASSVFQGQETQYF. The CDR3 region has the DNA TGTGCCAGCAGCGTATTCCAGGGGCAAGAGACCCAGTACTTC.

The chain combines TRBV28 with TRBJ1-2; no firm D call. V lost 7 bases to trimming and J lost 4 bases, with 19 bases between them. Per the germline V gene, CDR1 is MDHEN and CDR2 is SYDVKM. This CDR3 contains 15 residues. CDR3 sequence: CASNRGGRTFYGYTF. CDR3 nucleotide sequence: TGTGCCAGCAATAGAGGAGGCAGGACTTTCTATGGCTACACCTTC.

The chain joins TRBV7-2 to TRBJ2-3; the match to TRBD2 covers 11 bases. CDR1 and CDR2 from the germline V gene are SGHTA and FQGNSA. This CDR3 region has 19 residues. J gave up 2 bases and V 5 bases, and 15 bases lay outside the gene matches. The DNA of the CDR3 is TGTGCCAGCAGCCCTAGGGGCCCACTAGCGGGGGATAACACAGATACGCAGTATTTT. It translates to CASSPRGPLAGDNTDTQYF. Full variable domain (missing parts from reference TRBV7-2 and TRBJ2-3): GAGVSQSPSNKVTEKGKDVELRCDPISGHTALYWYRQSLGQGLEFLIYFQGNSAPDKSGLPSDRFSAERTGGSVSTLTIQRTQQEDSAVYLCASSPRGPLAGDNTDTQYFGPGTRLTVL.

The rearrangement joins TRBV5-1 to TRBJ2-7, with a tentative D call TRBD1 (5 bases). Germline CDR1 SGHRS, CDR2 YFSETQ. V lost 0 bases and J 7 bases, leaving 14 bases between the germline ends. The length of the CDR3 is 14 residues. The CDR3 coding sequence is TGCGCCAGCAGCTTGGCAGGGCCCAACAATGAGCAGTACTTC. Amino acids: CASSLAGPNNEQYF.

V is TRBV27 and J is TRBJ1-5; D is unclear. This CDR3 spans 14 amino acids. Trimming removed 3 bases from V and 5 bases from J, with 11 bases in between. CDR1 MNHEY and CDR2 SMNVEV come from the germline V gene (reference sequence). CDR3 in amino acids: CASSFLGDYQPQHF. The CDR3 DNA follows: TGTGCCAGCAGTTTTCTAGGAGATTATCAGCCCCAGCATTTT.

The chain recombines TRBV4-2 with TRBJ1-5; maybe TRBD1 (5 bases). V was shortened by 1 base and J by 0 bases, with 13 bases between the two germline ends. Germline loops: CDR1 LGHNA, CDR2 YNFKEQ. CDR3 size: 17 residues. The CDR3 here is CASSQGDGRDSNQPQHF. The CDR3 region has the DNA TGTGCCAGCAGCCAAGGGGACGGCAGGGATAGCAATCAGCCCCAGCATTTT.

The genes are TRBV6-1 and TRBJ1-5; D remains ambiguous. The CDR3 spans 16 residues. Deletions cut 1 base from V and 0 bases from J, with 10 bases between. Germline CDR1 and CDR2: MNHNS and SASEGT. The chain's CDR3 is CASSEGESYSNQPQHF. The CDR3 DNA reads TGTGCCAGCAGTGAAGGTGAAAGCTATAGCAATCAGCCCCAGCATTTT.

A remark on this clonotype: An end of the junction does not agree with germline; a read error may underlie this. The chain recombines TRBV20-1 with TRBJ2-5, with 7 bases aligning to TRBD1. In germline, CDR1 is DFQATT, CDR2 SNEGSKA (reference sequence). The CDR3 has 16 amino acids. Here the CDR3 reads CSARGHFVRGQETQYF. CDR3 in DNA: TGCAGTGCAAGAGGGCATTTTGTCAGGGGGCAAGAGACCCAGTACTTC.

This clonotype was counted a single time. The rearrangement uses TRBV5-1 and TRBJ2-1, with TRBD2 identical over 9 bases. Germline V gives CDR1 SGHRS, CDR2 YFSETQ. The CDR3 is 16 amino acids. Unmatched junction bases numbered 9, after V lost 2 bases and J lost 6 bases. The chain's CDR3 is CASSFSSGASLNEQFF. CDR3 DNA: TGCGCCAGCAGCTTTTCTAGCGGGGCATCGCTCAATGAGCAGTTCTTC. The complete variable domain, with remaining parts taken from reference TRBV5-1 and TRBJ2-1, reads KAGVTQTPRYLIKTRGQQVTLSCSPISGHRSVSWYQQTPGQGLQFLFEYFSETQRNKGNFPGRFSGRQFSNSRSEMNVSTLELGDSALYLCASSFSSGASLNEQFFGPGTRLTVL.

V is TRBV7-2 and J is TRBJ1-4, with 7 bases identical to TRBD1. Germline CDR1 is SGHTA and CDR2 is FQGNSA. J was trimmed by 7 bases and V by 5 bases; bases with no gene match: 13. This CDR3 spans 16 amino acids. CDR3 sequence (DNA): TGTGCCAGCAGCAAATTTCGACAGGGACGTTTTGAAAAACTGTTTTTT. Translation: CASSKFRQGRFEKLFF.

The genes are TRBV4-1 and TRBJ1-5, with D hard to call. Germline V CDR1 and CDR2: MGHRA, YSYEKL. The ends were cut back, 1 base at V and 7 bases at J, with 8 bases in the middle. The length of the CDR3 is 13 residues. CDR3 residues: CASSQGLLQPQHF. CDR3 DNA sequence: TGCGCCAGCAGCCAAGGTCTATTACAGCCCCAGCATTTT.

This chain's CDR3 is CASGETNSYNEQFF. As DNA, the CDR3 is TGTGCCAGCGGGGAGACTAACTCCTACAATGAGCAGTTCTTC. The chain couples TRBV4-2 to TRBJ2-1; a possible D gene is TRBD2 (5 bases). Germline V gives CDR1 LGHNA, CDR2 YNFKEQ. CDR3 length: 14 amino acids. V lost 8 bases, J lost 0 bases, and 11 bases lay in between.